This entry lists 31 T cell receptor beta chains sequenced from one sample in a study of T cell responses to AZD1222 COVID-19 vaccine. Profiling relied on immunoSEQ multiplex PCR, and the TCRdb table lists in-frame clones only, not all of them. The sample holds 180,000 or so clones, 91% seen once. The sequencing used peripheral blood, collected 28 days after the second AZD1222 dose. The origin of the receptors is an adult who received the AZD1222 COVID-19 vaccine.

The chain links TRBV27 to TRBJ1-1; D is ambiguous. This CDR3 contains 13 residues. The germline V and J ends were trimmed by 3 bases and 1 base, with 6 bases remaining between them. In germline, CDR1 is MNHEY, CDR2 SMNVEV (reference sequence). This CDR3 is CASSFIGNTEAFF. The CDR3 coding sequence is TGTGCCAGCAGTTTTATCGGGAACACTGAAGCTTTCTTT.

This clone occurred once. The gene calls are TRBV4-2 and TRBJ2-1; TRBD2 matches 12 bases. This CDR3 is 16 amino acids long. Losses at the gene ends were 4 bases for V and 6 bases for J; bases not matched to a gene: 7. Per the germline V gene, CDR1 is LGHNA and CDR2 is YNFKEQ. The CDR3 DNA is TGTGCCAGCAGCCGACCCCTAGCGGGAGGGTCCAATGAGCAGTTCTTC. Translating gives CASSRPLAGGSNEQFF.

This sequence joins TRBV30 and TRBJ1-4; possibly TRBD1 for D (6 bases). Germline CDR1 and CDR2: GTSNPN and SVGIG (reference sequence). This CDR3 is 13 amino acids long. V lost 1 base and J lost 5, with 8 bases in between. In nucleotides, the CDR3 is TGTGCCTGGAGTGGGGGGGCGAATGAAAAACTGTTTTTT. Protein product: CAWSGGANEKLFF. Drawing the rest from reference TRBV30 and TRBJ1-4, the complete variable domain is SQTIHQWPATLVQPVGSPLSLECTVEGTSNPNLYWYRQAAGRGLQLLFYSVGIGQISSEVPQNLSASRPQDRQFILSSKKLLLSDSGFYLCAWSGGANEKLFFGSGTQLSVL.

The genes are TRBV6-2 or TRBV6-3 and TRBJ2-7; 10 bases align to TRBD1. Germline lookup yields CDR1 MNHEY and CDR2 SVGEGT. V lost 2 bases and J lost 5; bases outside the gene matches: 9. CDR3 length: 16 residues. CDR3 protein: CASSYPRQGAKNEQYF. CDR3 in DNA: TGTGCCAGCAGTTACCCACGACAGGGGGCAAAAAACGAGCAGTACTTC.

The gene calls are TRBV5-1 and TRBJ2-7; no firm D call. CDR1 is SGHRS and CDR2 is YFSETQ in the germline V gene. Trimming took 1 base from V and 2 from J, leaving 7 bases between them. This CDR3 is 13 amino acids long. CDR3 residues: CASSLYSPYEQYF. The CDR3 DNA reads TGCGCCAGCAGCTTGTACTCTCCCTACGAGCAGTACTTC.

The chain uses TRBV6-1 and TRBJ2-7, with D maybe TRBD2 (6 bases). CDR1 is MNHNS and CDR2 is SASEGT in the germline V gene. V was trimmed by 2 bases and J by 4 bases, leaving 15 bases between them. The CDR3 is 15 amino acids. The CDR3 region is CASSELWGRQYEQYF. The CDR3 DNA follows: TGTGCCAGCAGTGAACTTTGGGGGAGGCAATACGAGCAGTACTTC.

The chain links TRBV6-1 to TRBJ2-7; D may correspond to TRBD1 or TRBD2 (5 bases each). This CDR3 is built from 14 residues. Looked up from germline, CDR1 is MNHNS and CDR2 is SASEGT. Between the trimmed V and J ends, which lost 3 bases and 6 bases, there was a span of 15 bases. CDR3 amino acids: CASSDPPGAREQYF. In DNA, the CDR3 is TGTGCCAGCAGTGACCCTCCCGGGGCGCGCGAGCAGTACTTC.

Written as DNA, the CDR3 is TGTGCCAGCAGCTCCGGGGGAGCACGAGGGCCGTACTTC. Its translation is CASSSGGARGPYF. The chain is built from TRBV7-2 and TRBJ2-7; TRBD2 is a possible D gene (6 bases). The CDR3 is made up of 13 amino acids. Trimming removed 4 bases at V and 12 bases at J, with 19 bases between. Germline V gives CDR1 SGHTA, CDR2 FQGNSA.

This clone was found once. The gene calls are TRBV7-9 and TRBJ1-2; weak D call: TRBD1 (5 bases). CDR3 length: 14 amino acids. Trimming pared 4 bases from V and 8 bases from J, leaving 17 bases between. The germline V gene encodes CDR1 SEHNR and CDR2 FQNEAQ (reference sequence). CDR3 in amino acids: CASSSTLQGVGYTF. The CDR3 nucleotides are TGTGCCAGCAGCTCAACACTTCAAGGGGTCGGCTACACCTTC.

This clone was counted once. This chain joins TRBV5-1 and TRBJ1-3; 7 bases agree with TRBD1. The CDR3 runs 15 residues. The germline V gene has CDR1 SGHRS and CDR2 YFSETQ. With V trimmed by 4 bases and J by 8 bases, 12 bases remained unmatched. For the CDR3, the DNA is TGCGCCAGCAGCCCGACAGGGAGCCCCGAGGACACCATATATTTT. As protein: CASSPTGSPEDTIYF.

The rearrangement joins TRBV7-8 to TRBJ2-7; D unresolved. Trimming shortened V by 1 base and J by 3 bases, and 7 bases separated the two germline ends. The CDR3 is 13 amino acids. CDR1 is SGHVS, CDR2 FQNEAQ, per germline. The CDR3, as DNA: TGTGCCAGCAGCTTAGGTCTGGACTACGAGCAGTACTTC. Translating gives CASSLGLDYEQYF.

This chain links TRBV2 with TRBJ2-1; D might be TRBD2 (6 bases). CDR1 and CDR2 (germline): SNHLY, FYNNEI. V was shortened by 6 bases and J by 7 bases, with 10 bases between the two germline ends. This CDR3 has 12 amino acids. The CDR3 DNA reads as TGTGCCAGCAGGAGGACTACTAATGAGCAGTTCTTC. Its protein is CASRRTTNEQFF. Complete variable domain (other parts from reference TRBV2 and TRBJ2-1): EPEVTQTPSHQVTQMGQEVILRCVPISNHLYFYWYRQILGQKVEFLVSFYNNEISEKSEIFDDQFSVERPDGSNFTLKIRSTKLEDSAMYFCASRRTTNEQFFGPGTRLTVL.

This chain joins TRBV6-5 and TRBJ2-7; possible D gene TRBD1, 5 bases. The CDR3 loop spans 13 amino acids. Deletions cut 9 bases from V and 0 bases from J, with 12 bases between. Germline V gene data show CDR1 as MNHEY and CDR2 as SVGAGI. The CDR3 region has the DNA TGTGCCAGTGATAAGACAGCCTCCTACGAGCAGTACTTC. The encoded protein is CASDKTASYEQYF.

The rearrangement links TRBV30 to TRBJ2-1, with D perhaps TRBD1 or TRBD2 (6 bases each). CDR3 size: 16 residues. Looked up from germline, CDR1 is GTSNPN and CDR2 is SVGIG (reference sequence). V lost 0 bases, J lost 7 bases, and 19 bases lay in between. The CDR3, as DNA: TGTGCCTGGAGTGTCCTCTTAGGGGGTGGGAGGAATGAGCAGTTCTTC. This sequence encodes CAWSVLLGGGRNEQFF.

In DNA, the CDR3 is TGTGCCAGCAGCTCCCTCGGGGGGTACAATGAGCAGTTCTTC. Amino acids: CASSSLGGYNEQFF. This chain joins TRBV7-2 and TRBJ2-1; 7 bases agree with TRBD2. This CDR3 region has 14 residues. Germline loops: CDR1 SGHTA, CDR2 FQGNSA. With 4 bases clipped from V and 4 bases from J, the junction kept 4 bases outside the gene matches. The entire variable domain, with the rest obtained from reference TRBV7-2 and TRBJ2-1, is as follows: GAGVSQSPSNKVTEKGKDVELRCDPISGHTALYWYRQSLGQGLEFLIYFQGNSAPDKSGLPSDRFSAERTGGSVSTLTIQRTQQEDSAVYLCASSSLGGYNEQFFGPGTRLTVL.

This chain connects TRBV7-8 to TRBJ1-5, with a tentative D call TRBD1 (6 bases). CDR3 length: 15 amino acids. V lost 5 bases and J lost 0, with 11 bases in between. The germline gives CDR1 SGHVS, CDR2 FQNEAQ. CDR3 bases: TGTGCCAGCAGCAAGGACAGTCATAGCAATCAGCCCCAGCATTTT. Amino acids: CASSKDSHSNQPQHF.

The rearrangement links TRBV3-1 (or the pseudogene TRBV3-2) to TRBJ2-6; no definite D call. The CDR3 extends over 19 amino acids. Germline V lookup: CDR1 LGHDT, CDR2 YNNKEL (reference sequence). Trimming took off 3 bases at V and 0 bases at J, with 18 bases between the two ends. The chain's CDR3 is CASSQTTYGQFSGANVLTF. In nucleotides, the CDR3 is TGTGCCAGCAGCCAGACCACGTACGGGCAGTTCTCTGGGGCCAACGTCCTGACTTTC.

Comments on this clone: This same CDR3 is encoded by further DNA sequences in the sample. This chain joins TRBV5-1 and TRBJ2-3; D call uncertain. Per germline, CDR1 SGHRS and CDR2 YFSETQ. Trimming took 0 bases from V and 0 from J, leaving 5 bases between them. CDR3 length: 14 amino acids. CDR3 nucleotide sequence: TGCGCCAGCAGCTTGGGACCGAGCACAGATACGCAGTATTTT. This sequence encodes CASSLGPSTDTQYF.

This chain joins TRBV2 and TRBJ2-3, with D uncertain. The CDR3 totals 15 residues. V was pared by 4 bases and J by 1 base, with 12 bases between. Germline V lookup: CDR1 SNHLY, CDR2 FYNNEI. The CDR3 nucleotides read TGTGCCAGCAGTGTAGGCGATTGGGGCACAGATACGCAGTATTTT. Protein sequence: CASSVGDWGTDTQYF.

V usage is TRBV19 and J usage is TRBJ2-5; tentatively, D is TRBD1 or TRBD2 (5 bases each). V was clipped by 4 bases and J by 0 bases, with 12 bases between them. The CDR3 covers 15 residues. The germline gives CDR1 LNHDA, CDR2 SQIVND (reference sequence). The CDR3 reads CASSKRGGYQETQYF. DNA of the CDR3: TGTGCCAGTAGTAAACGTGGGGGATACCAAGAGACCCAGTACTTC.

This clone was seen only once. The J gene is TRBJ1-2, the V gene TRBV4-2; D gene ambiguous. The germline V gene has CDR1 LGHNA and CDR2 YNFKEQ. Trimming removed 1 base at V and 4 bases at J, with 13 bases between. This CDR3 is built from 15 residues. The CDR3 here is CASSQVDGRSYGYTF. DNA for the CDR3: TGTGCCAGCAGCCAAGTGGACGGCAGGAGCTATGGCTACACCTTC.

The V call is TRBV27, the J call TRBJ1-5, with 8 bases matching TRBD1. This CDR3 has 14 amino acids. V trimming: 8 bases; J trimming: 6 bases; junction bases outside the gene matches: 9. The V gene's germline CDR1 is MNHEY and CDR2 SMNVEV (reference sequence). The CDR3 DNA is TGTGCCAGCTCTCACCCAGGGGGCGGTCAGCCCCAGCATTTT. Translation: CASSHPGGGQPQHF.

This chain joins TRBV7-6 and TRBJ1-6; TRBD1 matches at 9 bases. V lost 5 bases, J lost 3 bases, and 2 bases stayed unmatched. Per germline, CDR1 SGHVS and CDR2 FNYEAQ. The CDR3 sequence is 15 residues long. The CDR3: CASSPTGGYNSPLHF. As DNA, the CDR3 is TGTGCCAGCAGCCCGACAGGGGGCTATAATTCACCCCTCCACTTT.

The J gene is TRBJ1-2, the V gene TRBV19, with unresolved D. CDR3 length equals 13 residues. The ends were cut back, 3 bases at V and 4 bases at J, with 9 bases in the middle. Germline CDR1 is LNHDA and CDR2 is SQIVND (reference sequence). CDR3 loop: CASSMVGVYGYTF. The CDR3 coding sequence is TGTGCCAGTAGTATGGTCGGGGTCTATGGCTACACCTTC.

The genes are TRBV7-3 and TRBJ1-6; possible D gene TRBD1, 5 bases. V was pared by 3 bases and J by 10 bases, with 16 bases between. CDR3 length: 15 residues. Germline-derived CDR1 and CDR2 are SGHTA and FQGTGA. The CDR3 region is CASSLEAGLKSPLHF. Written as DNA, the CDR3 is TGTGCCAGCAGCTTGGAGGCAGGGCTGAAATCACCCCTCCACTTT.

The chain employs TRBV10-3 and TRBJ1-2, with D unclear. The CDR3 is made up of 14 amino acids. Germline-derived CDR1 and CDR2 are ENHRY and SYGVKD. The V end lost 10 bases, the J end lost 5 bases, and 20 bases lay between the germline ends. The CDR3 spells CATRPEEGSYGYTF. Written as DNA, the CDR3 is TGTGCCACCCGCCCCGAGGAGGGTTCTTATGGCTACACCTTC.

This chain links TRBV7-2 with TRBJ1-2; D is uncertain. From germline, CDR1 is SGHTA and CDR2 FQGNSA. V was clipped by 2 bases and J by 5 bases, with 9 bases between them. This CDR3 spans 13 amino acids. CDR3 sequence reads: CASSLRRIYGYTF. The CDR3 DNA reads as TGTGCCAGCAGCTTAAGAAGGATTTATGGCTACACCTTC.

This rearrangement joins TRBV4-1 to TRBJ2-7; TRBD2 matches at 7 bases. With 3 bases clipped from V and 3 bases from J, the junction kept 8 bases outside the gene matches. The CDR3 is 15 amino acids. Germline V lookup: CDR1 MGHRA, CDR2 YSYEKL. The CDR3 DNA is TGCGCCAGCAGCCAGGGGACTAATTTATTCTACGAGCAGTACTTC. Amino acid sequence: CASSQGTNLFYEQYF.

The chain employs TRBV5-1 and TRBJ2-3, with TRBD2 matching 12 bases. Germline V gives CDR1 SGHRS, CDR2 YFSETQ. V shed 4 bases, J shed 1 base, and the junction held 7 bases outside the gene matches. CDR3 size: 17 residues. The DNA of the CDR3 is TGCGCCAGCAGCCCGGGGACTAGCGGGCTTCGCACAGATACGCAGTATTTT. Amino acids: CASSPGTSGLRTDTQYF.

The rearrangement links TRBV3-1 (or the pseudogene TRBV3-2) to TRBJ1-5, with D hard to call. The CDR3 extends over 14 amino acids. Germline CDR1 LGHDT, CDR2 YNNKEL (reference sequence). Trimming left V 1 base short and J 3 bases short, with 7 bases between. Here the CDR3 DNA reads TGTGCCAGCAGCCAAGGGCAGATCAATCAGCCCCAGCATTTT. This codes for CASSQGQINQPQHF.

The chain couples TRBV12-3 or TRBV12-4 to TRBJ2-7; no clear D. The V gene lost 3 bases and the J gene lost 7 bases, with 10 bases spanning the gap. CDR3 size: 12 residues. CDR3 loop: CASSFLGFEQYF. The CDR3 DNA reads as TGTGCCAGCAGTTTCTTGGGTTTTGAGCAGTACTTC.